Each of the 26 T cell receptor beta chains below was sequenced from the same sample in a study of cytomegalovirus exposure and HLA in healthy donors. PCR used 60 Vbeta primers and 13 Jbeta primers. TCRdb's table, derived via immunoSEQ multiplex PCR, lists solely in-frame clones and lacks some. This sample has 98,000 or so clones, with 60% to 80% found just once. The sequenced sample consisted of PBMCs. The receptor source for this set is a female donor in good health and CMV-seronegative.

The chain employs TRBV27 and TRBJ2-1; 8 bases are shared with TRBD2. This CDR3 spans 15 amino acids. V lost 7 bases to trimming and J lost 0 bases; unmatched junction nucleotides: 5. Germline CDR1 MNHEY, CDR2 SMNVEV (reference sequence). The CDR3 DNA reads as TGTGCCAGCAACCGTCTAGCGGGCTCCTACAATGAGCAGTTCTTC. Translating it yields CASNRLAGSYNEQFF.

V gene TRBV30 combines with J gene TRBJ2-7; perhaps TRBD2 as D (5 bases). The CDR3 runs to 15 residues. The V gene lost 0 bases and the J gene lost 3 bases, with 15 bases spanning the gap. Germline V gene data show CDR1 as GTSNPN and CDR2 as SVGIG (reference sequence). The CDR3 nucleotides are TGTGCCTGGAGTGTTGTGTCCCGTGGAGGCTACGAGCAGTACTTC. It translates to CAWSVVSRGGYEQYF. Variable domain in full (rest from reference TRBV30 and TRBJ2-7): SQTIHQWPATLVQPVGSPLSLECTVEGTSNPNLYWYRQAAGRGLQLLFYSVGIGQISSEVPQNLSASRPQDRQFILSSKKLLLSDSGFYLCAWSVVSRGGYEQYFGPGTRLTVT.

The genes are TRBV15 and TRBJ1-5; maybe TRBD1 (5 bases). Germline V gives CDR1 LNHNV, CDR2 YYDKDF (reference sequence). Between the trimmed V and J ends, which lost 3 bases and 4 bases, there was a span of 16 bases. The CDR3 is made up of 16 amino acids. The CDR3 nucleotides are TGTGCCACCAGCAGGAGACAGCTTAGGGATAATCAGCCCCAGCATTTT. It encodes CATSRRQLRDNQPQHF. Drawing the rest from reference TRBV15 and TRBJ1-5, the complete variable domain is DAMVIQNPRYQVTQFGKPVTLSCSQTLNHNVMYWYQQKSSQAPKLLFHYYDKDFNNEADTPDNFQSRRPNTSFCFLDIRSPGLGDTAMYLCATSRRQLRDNQPQHFGDGTRLSIL.

This chain uses TRBV28 with TRBJ2-7, with D hard to call. The CDR3 runs 10 residues. V shed 6 bases and J shed 4 bases, with 4 bases lying between them. Germline-derived CDR1 and CDR2 are MDHEN and SYDVKM. The CDR3 spells CASSHYEQYF. For the CDR3, the DNA is TGTGCCAGCAGCCATTACGAGCAGTACTTC.

The V call is TRBV6-1, the J call TRBJ1-5, with D possibly being TRBD1 (5 bases). The germline V and J ends were trimmed by 6 bases and 0 bases, with 12 bases remaining between them. Germline values: CDR1 MNHNS, CDR2 SASEGT. The CDR3 loop spans 15 amino acids. CDR3 residues: CASRGTSASNQPQHF. The CDR3 DNA follows: TGTGCCAGCAGGGGGACTTCTGCTAGCAATCAGCCCCAGCATTTT.

This clone was counted only a few times. This chain links TRBV29-1 with TRBJ1-1; 9 bases agree with TRBD1. J lost 2 bases, V lost 3 bases, and 4 bases had no gene match. The germline CDR1 and CDR2 sequences are SQVTM and ANQGSEA. The CDR3 has 14 amino acids. Written as DNA, the CDR3 is TGCAGCGTTGACCCGGGACAGGGAAACACTGAAGCTTTCTTT. It is translated as CSVDPGQGNTEAFF.

This chain uses TRBV5-6 with TRBJ1-4; D not certain. CDR1 is SGHDT and CDR2 is YYEEEE in the germline V gene. V lost 0 bases to trimming and J lost 8 bases, with 8 bases between them. There are 13 residues in the CDR3. CDR3 region: CASSLGAREKLFF. CDR3 nucleotides: TGTGCCAGCAGCTTGGGGGCACGAGAAAAACTGTTTTTT.

CDR3: CASSSRTYGLADTQYF. CDR3 DNA sequence: TGTGCCAGCAGCAGCCGGACTTACGGGTTGGCAGATACGCAGTATTTT. The chain joins TRBV7-2 to TRBJ2-3; tentative D call: TRBD2 (5 bases). The CDR3 consists of 16 residues. V was trimmed by 5 bases and J by 4 bases, leaving 19 bases between them. Per the germline V gene, CDR1 is SGHTA and CDR2 is FQGNSA. Filled out from reference TRBV7-2 and TRBJ2-3, the complete variable domain reads GAGVSQSPSNKVTEKGKDVELRCDPISGHTALYWYRQSLGQGLEFLIYFQGNSAPDKSGLPSDRFSAERTGGSVSTLTIQRTQQEDSAVYLCASSSRTYGLADTQYFGPGTRLTVL.

The chain is built from TRBV21-1 and TRBJ1-1; TRBD1 reflects the table's D call only, with no check against the DNA. TRBV21-1 counts as a pseudogene. This CDR3 spans 17 amino acids. DNA for the CDR3: TGTGCCAGCAGCAAGAACCCGACAGGGGAGGGTGGCACTGAAGCTTTCTTT. Its translation: CASSKNPTGEGGTEAFF.

The table lists this clone with a count of one. This chain uses TRBV7-2 with TRBJ2-2, with 7 nucleotides matching TRBD1. Losses at the gene ends were 7 bases for V and 4 bases for J; bases not matched to a gene: 6. The germline CDR1 and CDR2 sequences are SGHTA and FQGNSA. The CDR3 is made up of 14 amino acids. The CDR3 DNA is TGTGCCAGCACCGTGACAGGGTCCACCGGGGAGCTGTTTTTT. It is translated as CASTVTGSTGELFF.

The gene calls are TRBV18 and TRBJ1-2, with TRBD1 matching 7 bases. Per germline, CDR1 KGHSH and CDR2 LQKENI. The V gene end was trimmed by 8 bases and the J gene end by 8 bases; junction bases not matched to a gene: 14. The CDR3 contains 14 residues. For the CDR3, the DNA is TGTGCCAGCCGGCACCTACAGGGGATAATAGGCTACACCTTC. Translated, it gives CASRHLQGIIGYTF.

The chain is built from TRBV10-1 and TRBJ1-5; D may be TRBD1 (5 bases). The V end was cut by 4 bases, the J end by 6 bases, with 13 bases between. The CDR3 is made up of 14 amino acids. Germline V gene lookup returns CDR1 WNHNN and CDR2 SYGVQD (reference sequence). The CDR3 here is CASSGRGTAQPQHF. The CDR3 DNA reads TGCGCCAGCAGTGGGCGGGGCACCGCTCAGCCCCAGCATTTT.

This chain uses TRBV6-5 with TRBJ1-2; unclear D gene. CDR1 is MNHEY and CDR2 is SVGAGI in the germline V gene. There are 14 residues in the CDR3. V dropped 4 bases and J dropped 2 bases, with 11 bases sitting between them. The CDR3 protein is CASSWARANYGYTF. CDR3 nucleotide sequence: TGTGCCAGCAGTTGGGCGCGGGCGAACTATGGCTACACCTTC.

The CDR3 reads CASSLRLAPSEQYF. For the CDR3, the DNA is TGTGCCAGCAGCTTAAGGCTAGCTCCCTCCGAGCAGTACTTC. V gene TRBV13 combines with J gene TRBJ2-7; maybe TRBD2 (5 bases). The V and J ends lost 2 bases and 6 bases respectively, with 14 bases between them. The CDR3 spans 14 residues. From germline, CDR1 is PRHDT and CDR2 FYEKMQ (reference sequence).

The V gene is TRBV9, the J gene TRBJ1-2; 11 bases agree with TRBD1. V gave up 3 bases and J gave up 0 bases; unmatched junction bases: 16. The CDR3 consists of 20 residues. Germline V gene data show CDR1 as SGDLS and CDR2 as YYNGEE. Written as DNA, the CDR3 is TGTGCCAGCAGCGCGAGATACTTTGGACAGGGGGCGAAAGCTAACTATGGCTACACCTTC. Translation gives CASSARYFGQGAKANYGYTF.

This chain uses TRBV9 with TRBJ2-7; perhaps TRBD1 as D (5 bases). CDR3 length: 14 residues. Trimming removed 0 bases at V and 0 bases at J, with 7 bases between. Germline V CDR1 and CDR2: SGDLS, YYNGEE. The CDR3 DNA reads as TGTGCCAGCAGCGTAGAGGGGTACTCCTACGAGCAGTACTTC. Its translation is CASSVEGYSYEQYF.

Written as DNA, the CDR3 is TGTGCCAGCAGGGGGTTCGCGGGGGGCTACAATGAGCAGTTCTTC. Translating it yields CASRGFAGGYNEQFF. The chain recombines TRBV2 with TRBJ2-1; 8 bases align to TRBD2. Trimming at V came to 6 bases and at J to 3 bases, leaving 7 bases not matched to a gene. Germline CDR1 reads SNHLY; CDR2 reads FYNNEI. This CDR3 is 15 amino acids long. The complete variable domain, with remaining parts taken from reference TRBV2 and TRBJ2-1, reads EPEVTQTPSHQVTQMGQEVILRCVPISNHLYFYWYRQILGQKVEFLVSFYNNEISEKSEIFDDQFSVERPDGSNFTLKIRSTKLEDSAMYFCASRGFAGGYNEQFFGPGTRLTVL.

This clone was counted between two and nine times. The chain recombines TRBV7-9 with TRBJ1-1; 8 nucleotides match TRBD1. V lost 4 bases to trimming and J lost 5 bases; unmatched junction nucleotides: 6. Germline assignment: CDR1 SEHNR and CDR2 FQNEAQ (reference sequence). The CDR3 length is 14 residues. CDR3 bases: TGTGCCAGCAGCTCCTGGACAGGGAATACTGAAGCTTTCTTT. It codes for CASSSWTGNTEAFF.

V is TRBV2 and J is TRBJ1-5, with a possible D match to TRBD1 (6 bases). Trimming shortened V by 7 bases and J by 4 bases, and 11 bases separated the two germline ends. The CDR3 is 13 residues long. Germline CDR1 and CDR2: SNHLY and FYNNEI. DNA of the CDR3: TGTGCCAGCAACTATAGGGGGAATCAGCCCCAGCATTTT. This codes for CASNYRGNQPQHF.

This chain connects TRBV28 to TRBJ1-3; D not resolved. The V gene's germline CDR1 is MDHEN and CDR2 SYDVKM. V lost 1 base to trimming and J lost 2 bases, with 6 bases between them. This CDR3 contains 14 residues. The CDR3 loop is CASSLSNPGNTIYF. DNA of the CDR3: TGTGCCAGCAGTTTATCTAATCCTGGAAACACCATATATTTT.

This clone was observed a handful of times. The V gene is TRBV2, the J gene TRBJ2-1, with D possibly being TRBD1 (5 bases). CDR1 is SNHLY and CDR2 is FYNNEI in the germline V gene. Between the trimmed V and J ends, which lost 7 bases and 5 bases, there was a span of 15 bases. This CDR3 has 14 residues. As DNA, the CDR3 is TGTGCCAGCAATCGGCAGGGAACCGACAATGAGCAGTTCTTC. It translates to CASNRQGTDNEQFF. Full variable domain (missing parts from reference TRBV2 and TRBJ2-1): EPEVTQTPSHQVTQMGQEVILRCVPISNHLYFYWYRQILGQKVEFLVSFYNNEISEKSEIFDDQFSVERPDGSNFTLKIRSTKLEDSAMYFCASNRQGTDNEQFFGPGTRLTVL.

In regard to this clone: The same CDR3 also results from other DNA sequences found in this sample. V gene TRBV5-1 combines with J gene TRBJ1-2; TRBD1 matches at 7 bases. The CDR3 runs 13 residues. The germline V gene encodes CDR1 SGHRS and CDR2 YFSETQ. Losses at the gene ends were 4 bases for V and 3 bases for J; bases not matched to a gene: 3. CDR3 sequence: CASSLGTDYGYTF. CDR3 DNA: TGCGCCAGCAGCCTGGGGACAGACTATGGCTACACCTTC.

This clone was detected once. This sequence joins TRBV28 and TRBJ2-5; tentatively, D is TRBD2 (6 bases). Trimming took off 6 bases at V and 4 bases at J, with 18 bases between the two ends. The germline V gene has CDR1 MDHEN and CDR2 SYDVKM. The CDR3 runs to 15 residues. CDR3 region: CASSPGGAAGETQYF. CDR3 DNA: TGTGCCAGCAGCCCAGGCGGGGCCGCGGGAGAGACCCAGTACTTC. The entire variable domain, with the rest obtained from reference TRBV28 and TRBJ2-5, is as follows: DVKVTQSSRYLVKRTGEKVFLECVQDMDHENMFWYRQDPGLGLRLIYFSYDVKMKEKGDIPEGYSVSREKKERFSLILESASTNQTSMYLCASSPGGAAGETQYFGPGTRLLVL.

This clone occurred once. The chain couples TRBV28 to TRBJ1-1; D is uncertain. Per germline, CDR1 MDHEN and CDR2 SYDVKM. This CDR3 has 12 residues. V lost 2 bases and J lost 10, with 11 bases in between. CDR3 sequence: CASSLTGVGAFF. The CDR3 nucleotides are TGTGCCAGCAGTTTAACCGGGGTGGGAGCTTTCTTT.

CDR3 sequence (DNA): TGTGCCAGCAGTGAAATGAGGGGGAGTCAGCCCCAGCATTTT. Translated: CASSEMRGSQPQHF. The gene calls are TRBV2 and TRBJ1-5; D may be TRBD1 (6 bases). Germline loops: CDR1 SNHLY, CDR2 FYNNEI. V shed 2 bases and J shed 6 bases, with 11 bases lying between them. The CDR3 loop spans 14 amino acids.

The chain joins TRBV6-5 to TRBJ2-7; D call uncertain. Trimming removed 6 bases at V and 0 bases at J, with 15 bases between. There are 15 residues in the CDR3. Germline loops: CDR1 MNHEY, CDR2 SVGAGI. The CDR3 protein is CASSPAVAGSYEQYF. The CDR3 coding sequence is TGTGCCAGCAGCCCCGCAGTGGCAGGCTCCTACGAGCAGTACTTC.